This T cell receptor beta chain was observed in a study of blood T cell repertoires in COVID-19. Overall study: The United States, Italy and Spain supplied acute and convalescent COVID-19 samples.

There are 15 residues in the CDR3. Trimming took 5 bases from V and 4 from J; bases not matched to a gene: 5. The V gene's germline CDR1 is SGHRS and CDR2 YFSETQ. Data came from immunoSEQ multiplex PCR; TCRdb stores just in-frame clones and leaves some out. In the table there are around 42,000 clones, over 75% of which are singletons. The clonotype originates from an older man with active or convalescent COVID-19. Sequenced: peripheral blood. The gene calls are TRBV5-1 and TRBJ1-5, with 11 bases that match TRBD1. The chain's CDR3 is CASSLGTGGNQPQHF. The CDR3 DNA reads as TGCGCCAGCAGTTTAGGGACAGGGGGGAATCAGCCCCAGCATTTT.